The 27 T cell receptor beta chains in this list originate from one sample, sequenced in a study of shared clonotypes between healthy human individuals. Profiled with immunoSEQ multiplex PCR; TCRdb holds only in-frame clones, not every one. The sample includes a few million clones, around 90% of them seen just once. Material: naive CD4+ T cells sorted from blood. The subset was: CD45RA+ positively selected. The receptors were sampled from a man aged 18 to 29 in good health.

The chain has TRBV18 and TRBJ1-4, with D possibly TRBD1 on 5 matching bases. Trimming cost V 1 base and J 5 bases, with 17 bases left between them. The germline V gene has CDR1 KGHSH and CDR2 LQKENI. The CDR3 has 17 residues. CDR3 DNA sequence: TGTGCCAGCTCACCACGACTCCAGACAGCACGGAATGAAAAACTGTTTTTT. As protein: CASSPRLQTARNEKLFF.

V usage is TRBV11-2 and J usage is TRBJ1-4; TRBD1 matches 8 bases. CDR1 SGHAT and CDR2 FQNNGV come from the germline V gene. V was clipped by 4 bases and J by 5 bases; unmatched bases: 18. The CDR3 covers 19 residues. CDR3 DNA sequence: TGTGCCAGCAGCTCCGGGCGGACAGGGATGTCCGGGAAGAATGAAAAACTGTTTTTT. It is translated as CASSSGRTGMSGKNEKLFF.

The chain links TRBV2 to TRBJ1-2, with a tentative D call TRBD1 (5 bases). The CDR3 extends over 19 amino acids. The germline V gene has CDR1 SNHLY and CDR2 FYNNEI. V gave up 0 bases and J gave up 3 bases, with 23 bases separating them. This CDR3 is CASSEAGGTGLLDYYGYTF. The CDR3 coding sequence is TGTGCCAGCAGTGAAGCGGGAGGGACGGGTCTTTTGGACTACTATGGCTACACCTTC.

This chain connects TRBV10-3 to TRBJ1-1; 9 nucleotides align to TRBD1. J gave up 4 bases and V 8 bases, and 8 bases lay outside the gene matches. CDR1 ENHRY and CDR2 SYGVKD come from the germline V gene. The CDR3 runs 14 residues. The CDR3 here is CAIAPQGAVTEAFF. The DNA of the CDR3 is TGTGCCATCGCCCCACAGGGGGCGGTCACTGAAGCTTTCTTT.

This clone appeared a single time. V gene TRBV7-3 combines with J gene TRBJ1-1; 7 bases are a match to TRBD1. The CDR3 spans 14 residues. The germline gives CDR1 SGHTA, CDR2 FQGTGA. Trimming took 5 bases from V and 4 from J; bases not matched to a gene: 7. The chain's CDR3 is CASSRQGVGTEAFF. As DNA, the CDR3 is TGTGCCAGCAGCCGTCAGGGGGTCGGCACTGAAGCTTTCTTT.

The chain employs TRBV18 and TRBJ1-4, with D perhaps matching TRBD1 (5 bases). The CDR3 runs 14 residues. The V and J ends lost 3 bases and 8 bases respectively, with 13 bases between them. The germline V gene has CDR1 KGHSH and CDR2 LQKENI. The CDR3 DNA reads TGTGCCAGCTCACCGGACGGGGCGGGGGAAAAACTGTTTTTT. It yields the protein CASSPDGAGEKLFF.

This clone was counted once. The CDR3 reads CAWVSRAATNEKLFF. The CDR3 DNA reads as TGTGCCTGGGTCTCCCGGGCAGCAACTAATGAAAAACTGTTTTTT. The V call is TRBV30, the J call TRBJ1-4; no reliable D call. Germline V gene sequence: CDR1 GTSNPN, CDR2 SVGIG (reference sequence). This CDR3 comprises 15 residues. Trimming stripped 5 bases from V and 0 bases from J, with 13 bases between.

The chain is built from TRBV11-2 and TRBJ2-5; possible D gene TRBD2, 6 bases. The CDR3 is 16 amino acids. V shed 5 bases and J shed 0 bases, with 16 bases lying between them. Looked up from germline, CDR1 is SGHAT and CDR2 is FQNNGV. The CDR3 DNA follows: TGTGCCAGCAGCCGACCTGGGGGGACCTACCAAGAGACCCAGTACTTC. Translating it yields CASSRPGGTYQETQYF.

To note about this clone: The same CDR3 is also encoded by other DNA sequences in this sample. The chain has TRBV30 and TRBJ2-3, with 9 bases lining up with TRBD1. Germline assignment: CDR1 GTSNPN and CDR2 SVGIG (reference sequence). J was trimmed by 3 bases and V by 1 base; bases with no gene match: 5. This CDR3 region has 15 residues. As DNA, the CDR3 is TGTGCCTGGAGTGGGGGACAGGGTAGTACAGATACGCAGTATTTT. Amino acids: CAWSGGQGSTDTQYF.

The chain couples TRBV6-5 to TRBJ1-5, with TRBD1 matching over 10 bases. This CDR3 spans 15 amino acids. The germline V gene encodes CDR1 MNHEY and CDR2 SVGAGI. Trimming removed 6 bases from V and 2 bases from J; junction bases left unmatched: 4. The CDR3 loop reads CASRGGTGGNQPQHF. The CDR3 DNA is TGTGCCAGCAGGGGCGGGACAGGGGGCAATCAGCCCCAGCATTTT.

The CDR3 DNA is TGCGCCAGCAGCTTGGGGTCGGCCGGGATCTTGGGGGAGCAGTACTTC. This sequence encodes CASSLGSAGILGEQYF. This chain links TRBV5-1 with TRBJ2-7; a weak D match, TRBD2 (5 bases). The V end lost 0 bases, the J end lost 7 bases, and 20 bases lay between the germline ends. Germline CDR1 and CDR2: SGHRS and YFSETQ. This CDR3 spans 16 amino acids.

The rearrangement joins TRBV12-5 to TRBJ2-5, with a weak D call TRBD2 (6 bases). Germline V gene lookup returns CDR1 LGHNT and CDR2 FRNRAP. Trimming took 0 bases from V and 9 from J, leaving 11 bases between them. The CDR3 covers 13 residues. CDR3 bases: TGTGCTAGTGGTTTGGTGGAAGGGACTTCCCAGTACTTC. Its protein product is CASGLVEGTSQYF. The whole variable domain, remainder taken from reference TRBV12-5 and TRBJ2-5, is DARVTQTPRHKVTEMGQEVTMRCQPILGHNTVFWYRQTMMQGLELLAYFRNRAPLDDSGMPKDRFSAEMPDATLATLKIQPSEPRDSAVYFCASGLVEGTSQYFGPGTRLLVL.

The J gene is TRBJ2-3, the V gene TRBV10-3; D remains unclear. Germline V gene lookup returns CDR1 ENHRY and CDR2 SYGVKD. Trimming removed 3 bases from V and 3 bases from J, with 10 bases in between. The CDR3 contains 14 residues. The chain's CDR3 is CAISDAAETDTQYF. The CDR3 nucleotides are TGTGCCATCAGTGACGCGGCGGAGACAGATACGCAGTATTTT.

This rearrangement joins TRBV19 to TRBJ1-5; D remains unclear. Looked up from germline, CDR1 is LNHDA and CDR2 is SQIVND (reference sequence). There are 14 residues in the CDR3. Trimming stripped 7 bases from V and 7 bases from J, with 17 bases between. The CDR3 spells CASTPLGLGQPQHF. CDR3 DNA: TGTGCCAGTACCCCGCTAGGGTTGGGCCAGCCCCAGCATTTT. The variable domain in full, completed from reference TRBV19 and TRBJ1-5, reads DGGITQSPKYLFRKEGQNVTLSCEQNLNHDAMYWYRQDPGQGLRLIYYSQIVNDFQKGDIAEGYSVSREKKESFPLTVTSAQKNPTAFYLCASTPLGLGQPQHFGDGTRLSIL.

This clone was seen once. The V and J genes are TRBV6-6 and TRBJ2-3; 7 bases are shared with TRBD2. The CDR3 totals 13 residues. The germline V gene has CDR1 MNHNY and CDR2 SVGAGI (reference sequence). The ends lost 11 bases at V and 4 bases at J; junction bases unmatched: 9. CDR3 residues: CALRRGNADTQYF. In DNA form, the CDR3 reads TGTGCCCTTAGGCGGGGGAACGCAGATACGCAGTATTTT.

V and J are TRBV11-2 and TRBJ2-5; 9 bases line up with TRBD2. Germline V gene data show CDR1 as SGHAT and CDR2 as FQNNGV. CDR3 size: 16 residues. V was pared by 1 base and J by 3 bases, with 6 bases of the junction left unmatched. CDR3 nucleotide sequence: TGTGCCAGCAGCTTAGGGGCGCGGGAGGGAAAAGAGACCCAGTACTTC. It yields the protein CASSLGAREGKETQYF.

The CDR3 protein is CASSPQGLEMETQYF. The CDR3 DNA reads as TGTGCCAGCAGCCCCCAGGGACTAGAAATGGAGACCCAGTACTTC. The chain has TRBV7-2 and TRBJ2-5, with 8 bases aligning to TRBD2. This CDR3 is built from 15 residues. V dropped 5 bases and J dropped 5; count of bases not matched to a gene: 10. Germline CDR1 is SGHTA and CDR2 is FQGNSA.

This chain links TRBV27 with TRBJ2-2; D is unresolved. Per germline, CDR1 MNHEY and CDR2 SMNVEV (reference sequence). This CDR3 is 14 amino acids long. V dropped 2 bases and J dropped 7 bases, with 11 bases sitting between them. The CDR3 DNA sequence: TGTGCCAGCAGTTTAGGGTTCAAGGGCGGGGAGCTGTTTTTT. Protein sequence: CASSLGFKGGELFF.

The V and J genes are TRBV30 and TRBJ2-1; 7 nucleotides align to TRBD2. The CDR3 runs 12 residues. Trimming took 1 base from V and 7 from J; bases not matched to a gene: 1. Germline assignment: CDR1 GTSNPN and CDR2 SVGIG (reference sequence). The CDR3 loop reads CAWSAGGNEQFF. CDR3 DNA sequence: TGTGCCTGGAGTGCGGGGGGAAATGAGCAGTTCTTC.

The chain uses TRBV28 and TRBJ1-5, with 9 bases that match TRBD1. The V and J ends lost 6 bases and 2 bases, in that order; junction bases with no gene match: 5. CDR1 is MDHEN and CDR2 is SYDVKM in the germline V gene. The CDR3 is made up of 15 amino acids. The CDR3 DNA sequence: TGTGCCAGCAGACAGACAGGGGGAGGCAATCAGCCCCAGCATTTT. Translation: CASRQTGGGNQPQHF.

The chain uses TRBV27 and TRBJ1-2, with D possibly TRBD1 on 5 matching bases. The germline CDR1 and CDR2 sequences are MNHEY and SMNVEV (reference sequence). The CDR3 loop spans 13 amino acids. Trimming shortened V by 8 bases and J by 1 base, and 11 bases separated the two germline ends. The CDR3 sequence: CASAVDSNYGYTF. As DNA, the CDR3 is TGTGCCAGCGCAGTCGACAGTAACTATGGCTACACCTTC.

The chain couples TRBV19 to TRBJ2-6, with 7 bases matching TRBD1. The CDR3 length is 18 residues. Germline CDR1 LNHDA, CDR2 SQIVND (reference sequence). After removal of 2 bases from V and 0 bases from J, the junction contained 7 bases not matched to a gene. The CDR3 coding sequence is TGTGCCAGTAGTATAATGGGACAGTCCGGCTCTGGGGCCAACGTCCTGACTTTC. Translated, it gives CASSIMGQSGSGANVLTF.

The chain uses TRBV2 and TRBJ1-6, with D tentatively TRBD1 (5 bases). V gave up 6 bases and J gave up 9 bases, with 9 bases separating them. This CDR3 is built from 12 residues. In germline, CDR1 is SNHLY, CDR2 FYNNEI. CDR3 amino acids: CASRGETSPLHF. The CDR3 DNA sequence: TGTGCCAGCAGAGGGGAAACTTCACCCCTCCACTTT.

The CDR3 nucleotides read TGTGCCAGCAGTTTGGAACCGGATTCATATAATTCACCCCTCCACTTT. This translates into CASSLEPDSYNSPLHF. V usage is TRBV28 and J usage is TRBJ1-6, with unresolved D. The CDR3 sequence is 16 residues long. CDR1 MDHEN and CDR2 SYDVKM come from the germline V gene. V was cut by 3 bases and J by 4 bases, with 13 bases left in between.

J is TRBJ2-7 and V is TRBV6-5; TRBD1 matches at 9 bases. J lost 5 bases, V lost 6 bases, and 2 bases had no gene match. CDR3 size: 12 residues. CDR1 and CDR2 from the germline V gene are MNHEY and SVGAGI. The chain's CDR3 is CASSRDRDEQYF. The CDR3, as DNA: TGTGCCAGCAGCAGGGACAGGGACGAGCAGTACTTC.

The V and J genes are TRBV7-2 and TRBJ2-7, with D tentatively TRBD1 (5 bases). Germline-derived CDR1 and CDR2 are SGHTA and FQGNSA. The CDR3 sequence is 12 residues long. V was clipped by 4 bases and J by 6 bases, with 10 bases between them. The chain's CDR3 is CASSSAGIEQYF. In DNA form, the CDR3 reads TGTGCCAGCAGCTCGGCAGGGATCGAGCAGTACTTC.

The CDR3 loop is CAISLASGQDNSPLHF. CDR3 sequence (DNA): TGTGCCATCAGTTTAGCCTCTGGACAGGATAATTCACCCCTCCACTTT. V is TRBV10-3 and J is TRBJ1-6; 7 bases agree with TRBD1. With 5 bases clipped from V and 5 bases from J, the junction kept 9 bases outside the gene matches. Per germline, CDR1 ENHRY and CDR2 SYGVKD. CDR3 length equals 16 residues.